Shown below are 16 T cell receptor beta chains from a single sample sequenced in a study of blood T cell repertoires in COVID-19. Assay used: immunoSEQ multiplex PCR; TCRdb lists only in-frame clones, some missing. This repertoire shows under 200,000 clones, around 87% found once; its top ten account for 20% to 25%. The sample consisted of PBMCs or T cells enriched from blood (not recorded which). Source of these receptors: a woman in her thirties or forties in a cohort exposed to, infected with or recovered from COVID-19 (not recorded which).

The chain links TRBV19 to TRBJ1-1; 7 positions match TRBD1. V lost 5 bases and J lost 2; bases outside the gene matches: 14. This CDR3 contains 17 residues. Germline lookup yields CDR1 LNHDA and CDR2 SQIVND (reference sequence). The CDR3 loop reads CASSLPHQGVLNTEAFF. CDR3 nucleotides: TGTGCCAGTAGTCTTCCCCACCAGGGGGTGCTCAACACTGAAGCTTTCTTT.

This clone was counted a single time. The rearrangement links TRBV6-5 to TRBJ1-1; D gene ambiguous. The CDR3 has 13 residues. CDR1 and CDR2 (germline): MNHEY, SVGAGI. V was pared by 2 bases and J by 0 bases, with 4 bases between. The CDR3 here is CASSYNMNTEAFF. CDR3 DNA sequence: TGTGCCAGCAGTTACAACATGAACACTGAAGCTTTCTTT.

Details on this clone: A much larger clone differs by one base, so this may be a read error. V is TRBV6-1 and J is TRBJ2-5, with TRBD2 matching 12 bases. This CDR3 region has 15 residues. The germline CDR1 and CDR2 sequences are MNHNS and SASEGT. V lost 2 bases, J lost 4 bases, and 2 bases stayed unmatched. For the CDR3, the DNA is TGTGCCAGCAGTGAACTAGCGGGGGGGCCAGAGACCCAGTACTTC. Translating it yields CASSELAGGPETQYF.

The chain joins TRBV3-1 (or the pseudogene TRBV3-2) to TRBJ2-5, with a weak D call TRBD2 (6 bases). V gave up 0 bases and J gave up 3 bases, with 17 bases separating them. CDR1 is LGHDT and CDR2 is YNNKEL in the germline V gene (reference sequence). This CDR3 has 17 amino acids. Written as DNA, the CDR3 is TGTGCCAGCAGCCAAGACGGTAGAAGGGGCGGGGAAGAGACCCAGTACTTC. Translation: CASSQDGRRGGEETQYF.

This chain joins TRBV12-3 or TRBV12-4 and TRBJ1-1, with 7 bases fitting TRBD1. V lost 5 bases, J lost 5 bases, and 5 bases stayed unmatched. This CDR3 has 13 amino acids. The CDR3 DNA is TGTGCCAGCAGTCCCACAGGGGAGACTGAAGCTTTCTTT. The encoded protein is CASSPTGETEAFF.

This sequence joins TRBV13 and TRBJ1-1, with D tentatively TRBD1 (5 bases). This CDR3 comprises 15 residues. The germline gives CDR1 PRHDT, CDR2 FYEKMQ (reference sequence). Trimming removed 0 bases from V and 5 bases from J, with 13 bases in between. The CDR3 nucleotides read TGTGCCAGCAGCTTAGGGAGGTCAGGGCATACTGAAGCTTTCTTT. The encoded protein is CASSLGRSGHTEAFF.

A few counts support this clone. The V and J genes are TRBV2 and TRBJ1-1; 7 bases map to TRBD1. The length of the CDR3 is 15 residues. Germline loops: CDR1 SNHLY, CDR2 FYNNEI. Trimming cost V 5 bases and J 6 bases; bases outside gene matches: 12. The CDR3 coding sequence is TGTGCCAGCAGTCCTGATAAACGACAGGGAGCTGAAGCTTTCTTT. It specifies CASSPDKRQGAEAFF.

The chain combines TRBV6-5 with TRBJ2-7; a possible D gene is TRBD2 (7 bases). Looked up from germline, CDR1 is MNHEY and CDR2 is SVGAGI. V lost 11 bases and J 3 bases, leaving 14 bases between the germline ends. The CDR3 loop spans 12 amino acids. Here the CDR3 reads CAGREGGYEQYF. CDR3 DNA sequence: TGTGCCGGGAGGGAGGGGGGCTACGAGCAGTACTTC.

V is TRBV2 and J is TRBJ2-7; weak D call: TRBD1 (6 bases). Germline CDR1 is SNHLY and CDR2 is FYNNEI. CDR3 length: 15 amino acids. V gave up 6 bases and J gave up 2 bases, with 17 bases separating them. The CDR3 region has the DNA TGTGCCAGCAGCGGGACACCGCAAGGGGCCTACGAGCAGTACTTC. This translates into CASSGTPQGAYEQYF.

V usage is TRBV7-9 and J usage is TRBJ1-3; 7 bases align to TRBD1. The CDR3 consists of 14 residues. Germline CDR1 SEHNR, CDR2 FQNEAQ (reference sequence). J gave up 8 bases and V 4 bases, and 8 bases lay outside the gene matches. CDR3 loop: CASSSQQGSDTIYF. The CDR3 region has the DNA TGTGCCAGCAGCTCTCAACAGGGGAGCGACACCATATATTTT.

V is TRBV5-4 and J is TRBJ1-1, with D tentatively TRBD1 (5 bases). Germline V gene lookup returns CDR1 SGHNT and CDR2 YYREEE (reference sequence). V gave up 4 bases and J gave up 0 bases, with 10 bases separating them. This CDR3 spans 14 amino acids. CDR3: CASSAAGLNTEAFF. CDR3 coding DNA: TGTGCCAGCAGCGCCGCGGGGCTGAACACTGAAGCTTTCTTT.

V gene TRBV11-2 combines with J gene TRBJ1-2; D perhaps matches TRBD1 (5 bases). The CDR3 has 17 residues. Germline-derived CDR1 and CDR2 are SGHAT and FQNNGV. V lost 4 bases, J lost 1 base, and 19 bases lay in between. The DNA for the CDR3 is TGTGCCAGCAGCTCCCCTCTAAATAGGGGAATTAACTATGGCTACACCTTC. Translation gives CASSSPLNRGINYGYTF.

The chain links TRBV5-1 to TRBJ1-2; no clear D gene. The V gene's germline CDR1 is SGHRS and CDR2 YFSETQ. The CDR3 consists of 14 residues. Deletions cut 0 bases from V and 4 bases from J, with 10 bases between. CDR3: CASSLVPETYGYTF. In DNA, the CDR3 is TGCGCCAGCAGCTTGGTCCCGGAGACCTATGGCTACACCTTC.

The chain combines TRBV2 with TRBJ1-2; D unresolved. The CDR3 length is 14 residues. V gave up 10 bases and J gave up 1 base, with 16 bases separating them. Germline V gene sequence: CDR1 SNHLY, CDR2 FYNNEI. CDR3 sequence reads: CATILLTDNYGYTF. The CDR3 coding sequence is TGTGCCACCATCCTTTTAACTGATAACTATGGCTACACCTTC.

The rearrangement links TRBV15 to TRBJ2-3, with 11 bases fitting TRBD2. J gave up 2 bases and V 2 bases, and 6 bases lay outside the gene matches. The CDR3 totals 17 residues. In germline, CDR1 is LNHNV, CDR2 YYDKDF (reference sequence). The CDR3, as DNA: TGTGCCACCAGCAGACGACTAGCGGGACTTCTCACAGATACGCAGTATTTT. Its protein is CATSRRLAGLLTDTQYF.

The chain joins TRBV6-6 to TRBJ2-2, with D hard to call. This CDR3 spans 12 amino acids. Germline CDR1 reads MNHNY; CDR2 reads SVGAGI (reference sequence). The ends were cut back, 2 bases at V and 5 bases at J, with 3 bases in the middle. DNA of the CDR3: TGTGCCAGCAGTTACCGGACCGGGGAGCTGTTTTTT. This encodes CASSYRTGELFF.